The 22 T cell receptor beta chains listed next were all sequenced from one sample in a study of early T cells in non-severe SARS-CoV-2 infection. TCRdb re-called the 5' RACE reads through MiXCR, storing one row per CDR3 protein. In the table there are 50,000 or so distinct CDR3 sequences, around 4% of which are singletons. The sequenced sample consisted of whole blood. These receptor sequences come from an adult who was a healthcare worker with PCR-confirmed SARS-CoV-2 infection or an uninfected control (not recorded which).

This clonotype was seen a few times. CDR3 DNA sequence: TGTGCCAGCAGCTTAGCCCTAAGCATATCAGACTGGAGCGGGGGAGGGAATGAGCAGTTCTTC. Amino acid sequence: CASSLALSISDWSGGGNEQFF. The gene calls are TRBV7-9 and TRBJ2-1, with TRBD2 matching over 8 bases. This CDR3 is 21 amino acids long. The V segment lost 0 bases and the J segment 7 bases; nucleotides outside the gene matches: 23. Germline assignment: CDR1 SEHNR and CDR2 FQNEAQ (reference sequence).

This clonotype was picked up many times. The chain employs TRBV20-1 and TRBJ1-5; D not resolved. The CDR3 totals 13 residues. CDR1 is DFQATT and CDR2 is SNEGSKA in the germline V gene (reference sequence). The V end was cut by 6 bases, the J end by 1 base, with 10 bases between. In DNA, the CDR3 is TGCAGTGCCTACCAAGAGAGCAATCAGCCCCAGCATTTT. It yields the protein CSAYQESNQPQHF.

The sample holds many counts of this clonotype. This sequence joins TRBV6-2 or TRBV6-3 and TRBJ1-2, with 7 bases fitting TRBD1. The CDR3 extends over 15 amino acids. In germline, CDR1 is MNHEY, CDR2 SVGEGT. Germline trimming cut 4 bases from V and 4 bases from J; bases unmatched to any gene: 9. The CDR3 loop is CASSSPGQRLYGYTF. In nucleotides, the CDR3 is TGTGCCAGCAGTTCCCCGGGACAGCGTCTCTATGGCTACACCTTC.

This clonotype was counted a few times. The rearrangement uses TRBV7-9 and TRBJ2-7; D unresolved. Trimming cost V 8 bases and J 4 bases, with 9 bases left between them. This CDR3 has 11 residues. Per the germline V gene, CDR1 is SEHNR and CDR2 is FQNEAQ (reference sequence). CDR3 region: CASPIPYEQYF. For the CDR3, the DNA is TGTGCCAGCCCTATCCCGTACGAGCAGTACTTC.

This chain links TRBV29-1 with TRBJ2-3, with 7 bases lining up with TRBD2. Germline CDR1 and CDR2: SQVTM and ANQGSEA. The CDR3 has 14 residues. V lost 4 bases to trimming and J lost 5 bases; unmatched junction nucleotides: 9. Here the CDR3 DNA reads TGCAGCGTTGCGTACGCGGGAGCTATAGATACGCAGTATTTT. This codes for CSVAYAGAIDTQYF.

CDR3 in DNA: TGTGCCAGCAGCTCGAACCCAGGGGAGATGGTCTACGAGCAGTACTTC. Translating it yields CASSSNPGEMVYEQYF. The V and J genes are TRBV5-8 and TRBJ2-7; D is perhaps TRBD1 (6 bases). Trimming left V 3 bases short and J 3 bases short, with 19 bases between. This CDR3 contains 16 residues. Germline CDR1 SGHTS, CDR2 YDEGEE.

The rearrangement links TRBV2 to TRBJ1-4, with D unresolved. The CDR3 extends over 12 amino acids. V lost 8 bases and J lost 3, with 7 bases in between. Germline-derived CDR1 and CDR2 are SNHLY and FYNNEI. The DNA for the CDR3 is TGTGCCAGCGGCATGGCTAATGAAAAACTGTTTTTT. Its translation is CASGMANEKLFF. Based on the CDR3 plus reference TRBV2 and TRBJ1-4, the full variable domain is EPEVTQTPSHQVTQMGQEVILRCVPISNHLYFYWYRQILGQKVEFLVSFYNNEISEKSEIFDDQFSVERPDGSNFTLKIRSTKLEDSAMYFCASGMANEKLFFGSGTQLSVL.

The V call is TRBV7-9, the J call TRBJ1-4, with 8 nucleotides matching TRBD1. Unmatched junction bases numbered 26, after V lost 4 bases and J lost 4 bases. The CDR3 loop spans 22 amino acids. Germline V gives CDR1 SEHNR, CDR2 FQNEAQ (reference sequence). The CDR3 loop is CASSSYGNFRDRIKNLNEKLFF. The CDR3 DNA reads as TGTGCCAGCAGCTCCTACGGCAACTTCCGGGACAGGATAAAGAATCTTAATGAAAAACTGTTTTTT.

CDR3 sequence: CASSESMTGTEAFF. As DNA, the CDR3 is TGCGCCAGCAGTGAGTCTATGACCGGGACGGAAGCTTTCTTT. The V gene is TRBV10-1, the J gene TRBJ1-1; TRBD1 is a possible D gene (5 bases). This CDR3 is 14 amino acids long. The V gene's germline CDR1 is WNHNN and CDR2 SYGVQD (reference sequence). V was pared by 0 bases and J by 8 bases, with 13 bases between.

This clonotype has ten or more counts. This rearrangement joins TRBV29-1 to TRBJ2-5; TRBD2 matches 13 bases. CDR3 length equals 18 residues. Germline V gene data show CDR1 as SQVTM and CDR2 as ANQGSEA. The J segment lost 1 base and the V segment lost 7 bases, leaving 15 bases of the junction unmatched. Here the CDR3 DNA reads TGCAGCGCTCTTGGTCCCGGACTAGCGGGGGCCCTCCAAGAGACCCAGTACTTC. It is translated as CSALGPGLAGALQETQYF.

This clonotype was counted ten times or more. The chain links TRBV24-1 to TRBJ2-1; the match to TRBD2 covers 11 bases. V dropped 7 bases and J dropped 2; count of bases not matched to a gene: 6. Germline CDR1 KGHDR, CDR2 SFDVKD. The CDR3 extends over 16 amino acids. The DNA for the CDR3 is TGTGCCACCAGCGGGACTAGCGGAGAGGCCTACAATGAGCAGTTCTTC. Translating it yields CATSGTSGEAYNEQFF.

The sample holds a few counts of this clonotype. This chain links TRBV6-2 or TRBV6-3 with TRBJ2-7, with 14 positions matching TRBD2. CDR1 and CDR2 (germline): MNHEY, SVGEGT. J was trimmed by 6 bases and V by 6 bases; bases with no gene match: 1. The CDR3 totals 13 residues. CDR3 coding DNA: TGTGCCAGCAGCGGACTAGCGGGAGGCGAGCAGTACTTC. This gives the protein CASSGLAGGEQYF.

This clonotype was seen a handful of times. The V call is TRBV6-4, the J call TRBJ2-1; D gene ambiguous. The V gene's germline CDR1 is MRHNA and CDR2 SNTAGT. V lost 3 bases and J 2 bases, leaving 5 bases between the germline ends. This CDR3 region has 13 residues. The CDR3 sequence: CASSEGTYNEQFF. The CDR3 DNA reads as TGTGCCAGCAGTGAGGGTACCTACAATGAGCAGTTCTTC.

DNA for the CDR3: TGTGCCAGCAGCCCCCGCTTCGGTGGCGCCTCCTACAATGAGCAGTTCTTC. Translation gives CASSPRFGGASYNEQFF. The V gene is TRBV9, the J gene TRBJ2-1; D uncertain. The CDR3 runs to 17 residues. The germline V gene has CDR1 SGDLS and CDR2 YYNGEE. V gave up 4 bases and J gave up 0 bases, with 17 bases separating them.

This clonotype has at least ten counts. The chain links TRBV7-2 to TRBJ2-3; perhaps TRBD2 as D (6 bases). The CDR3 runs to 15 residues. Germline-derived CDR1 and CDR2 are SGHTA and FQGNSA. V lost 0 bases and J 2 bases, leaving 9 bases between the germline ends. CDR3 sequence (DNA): TGTGCCAGCAGCTTAGCGGGAGGCTCCACAGATACGCAGTATTTT. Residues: CASSLAGGSTDTQYF. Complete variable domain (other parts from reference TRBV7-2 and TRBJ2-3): GAGVSQSPSNKVTEKGKDVELRCDPISGHTALYWYRQSLGQGLEFLIYFQGNSAPDKSGLPSDRFSAERTGGSVSTLTIQRTQQEDSAVYLCASSLAGGSTDTQYFGPGTRLTVL.

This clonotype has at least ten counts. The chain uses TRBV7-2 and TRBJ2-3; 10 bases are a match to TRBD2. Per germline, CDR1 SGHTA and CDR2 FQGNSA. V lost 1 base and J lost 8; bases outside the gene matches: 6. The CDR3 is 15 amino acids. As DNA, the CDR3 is TGTGCCAGCAGCTTAGGTCTAGCGGGAGAGAGTACGCAGTATTTT. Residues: CASSLGLAGESTQYF.

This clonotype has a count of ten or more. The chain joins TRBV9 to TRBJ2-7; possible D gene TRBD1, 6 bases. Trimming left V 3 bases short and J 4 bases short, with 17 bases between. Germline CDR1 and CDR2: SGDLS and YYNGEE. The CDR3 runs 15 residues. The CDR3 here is CASSAQPDSTYEQYF. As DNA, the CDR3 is TGTGCCAGCAGCGCCCAGCCGGACAGTACTTACGAGCAGTACTTC.

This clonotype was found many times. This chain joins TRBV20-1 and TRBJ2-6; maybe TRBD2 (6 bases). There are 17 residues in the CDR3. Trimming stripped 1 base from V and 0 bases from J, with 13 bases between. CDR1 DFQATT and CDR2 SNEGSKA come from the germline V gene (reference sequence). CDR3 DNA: TGCAGTGCTAGAGGAGGAGGGGTGAGCTCTGGGGCCAACGTCCTGACTTTC. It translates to CSARGGGVSSGANVLTF.

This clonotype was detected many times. CDR3 nucleotides: TGTGCCAGCAGCTTAGGAGCTTCGTCCCACGAGCAGTACTTC. This gives the protein CASSLGASSHEQYF. V usage is TRBV11-2 and J usage is TRBJ2-7; D is ambiguous. The germline V gene has CDR1 SGHAT and CDR2 FQNNGV. The CDR3 has 14 amino acids. The V and J ends lost 1 base and 5 bases respectively, with 12 bases between them.

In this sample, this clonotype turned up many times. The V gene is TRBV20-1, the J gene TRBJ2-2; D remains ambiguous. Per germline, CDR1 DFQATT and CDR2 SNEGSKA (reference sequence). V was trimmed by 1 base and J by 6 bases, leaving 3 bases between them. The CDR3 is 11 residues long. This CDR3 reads CSARAAGELFF. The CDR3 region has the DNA TGCAGTGCTAGAGCGGCCGGGGAGCTGTTTTTT.

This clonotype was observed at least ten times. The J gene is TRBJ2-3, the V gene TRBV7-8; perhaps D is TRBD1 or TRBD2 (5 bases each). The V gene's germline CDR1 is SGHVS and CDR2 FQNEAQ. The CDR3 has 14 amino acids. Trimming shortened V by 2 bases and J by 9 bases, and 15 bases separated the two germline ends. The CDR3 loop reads CASSLSPEGWTQYF. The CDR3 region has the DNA TGTGCCAGCAGCTTATCCCCCGAGGGGTGGACGCAGTATTTT.

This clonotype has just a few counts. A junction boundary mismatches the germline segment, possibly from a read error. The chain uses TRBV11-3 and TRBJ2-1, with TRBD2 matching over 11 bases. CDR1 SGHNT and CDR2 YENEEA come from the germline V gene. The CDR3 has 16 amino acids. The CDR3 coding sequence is TGTGCCAACAGCCCCTCGACTAGCGGGATATACAATGAGCAGTTCTTC. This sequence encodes CANSPSTSGIYNEQFF. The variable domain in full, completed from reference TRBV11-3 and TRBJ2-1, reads EAGVVQSPRYKIIEKKQPVAFWCNPISGHNTLYWYLQNLGQGPELLIRYENEEAVDDSQLPKDRFSAERLKGVDSTLKIQPAELGDSAVYLCANSPSTSGIYNEQFFGPGTRLTVL.